Below, 27 T cell receptor beta chains from the same sample are listed, as sequenced in a study of Graves' ophthalmopathy and Graves' hyperthyroidism. Amplifying from RNA transcripts, the study obtained TCR beta CDR3 regions. First-round RT-PCR relied on HTBI primers, and a second-round multiplex PCR came next. One entry per CDR3 protein, called by TCRdb with MiXCR from the multiplex PCR reads. The sample records 620,000 or so distinct CDR3 sequences, 22% being singletons. Specimen: peripheral blood. Receptors were obtained from a young woman with stable Graves' hyperthyroidism. Some clones in this sample may be carry-over from other donors' samples.

The chain has TRBV2 and TRBJ2-6; D ambiguous. CDR3 length: 15 amino acids. From germline, CDR1 is SNHLY and CDR2 FYNNEI. V was clipped by 4 bases and J by 2 bases, with 9 bases between them. The CDR3 DNA reads as TGTGCCAGCAGTGGGTACCGCCCTGGGGCCAACGTCCTGACTTTC. Protein sequence: CASSGYRPGANVLTF.

In its sample, this clonotype was seen many times. The chain has TRBV12-3 or TRBV12-4 and TRBJ1-2; D is uncertain. With 4 bases removed from V and 8 bases from J, the gap between germline ends came to 14 bases. The CDR3 loop spans 13 amino acids. CDR3 in amino acids: CASSSQRLGGYTF. The CDR3 nucleotides read TGTGCCAGCAGTTCTCAGAGGTTGGGAGGCTACACCTTC.

The V and J genes are TRBV24-1 and TRBJ2-5; 9 bases map to TRBD1. This CDR3 region has 15 residues. Germline assignment: CDR1 KGHDR and CDR2 SFDVKD. The V gene end was trimmed by 4 bases and the J gene end by 5 bases; junction bases not matched to a gene: 7. For the CDR3, the DNA is TGTGCCACCAGTGAACCTACAGGGGGCGGTGAGACCCAGTACTTC. It codes for CATSEPTGGGETQYF.

This clonotype turned up a few times. The chain employs TRBV12-3 or TRBV12-4 and TRBJ2-5, with 14 bases that match TRBD2. The CDR3 is 16 amino acids. Trimming at V came to 3 bases and at J to 4 bases, leaving 4 bases not matched to a gene. This chain's CDR3 is CASSFYGLAGGETQYF. CDR3 nucleotides: TGTGCCAGCAGTTTTTATGGACTAGCGGGAGGAGAGACCCAGTACTTC.

The chain couples TRBV12-3 or TRBV12-4 to TRBJ1-1, with D perhaps matching TRBD1 (6 bases). This CDR3 has 15 residues. V was cut by 6 bases and J by 0 bases, with 14 bases left in between. The CDR3 spells CASSPHRALNTEAFF. The CDR3 DNA reads as TGTGCCAGCAGCCCCCACAGGGCCCTGAACACTGAAGCTTTCTTT.

Points on this clonotype: Compared with germline, one end of the junction differs, possibly owing to a read error. This chain uses TRBV9 with TRBJ2-7, with 9 bases that match TRBD1. Germline V gene data show CDR1 as SGDLS and CDR2 as YYNGEE. The CDR3 runs 15 residues. CDR3 sequence (DNA): TGTGCCGGCAGCGTCACGGGGACAGGGCAGGACGAGCAGTACTTC. Its protein product is CAGSVTGTGQDEQYF.

This clonotype appeared many times. The chain recombines TRBV7-2 with TRBJ2-2; maybe TRBD2 (5 bases). Trimming pared 5 bases from V and 4 bases from J, leaving 11 bases between. The length of the CDR3 is 14 residues. The germline CDR1 and CDR2 sequences are SGHTA and FQGNSA. This CDR3 is CASSLIASTGELFF. CDR3 sequence (DNA): TGTGCCAGCAGCCTGATAGCGTCCACCGGGGAGCTGTTTTTT.

The sample holds many counts of this clonotype. The chain carries TRBV6-5 and TRBJ2-2; D is unclear. Between the trimmed V and J ends, which lost 2 bases and 6 bases, there was a span of 10 bases. CDR1 and CDR2 from the germline V gene are MNHEY and SVGAGI. CDR3 length equals 14 residues. For the CDR3, the DNA is TGTGCCAGCAGTTACCGACTGGACCCCGGGGAGCTGTTTTTT. Translated, it gives CASSYRLDPGELFF.

This clonotype was counted at least ten times. This chain uses TRBV6-5 with TRBJ2-6; no clear D gene. Trimming shortened V by 0 bases and J by 0 bases, and 6 bases separated the two germline ends. Looked up from germline, CDR1 is MNHEY and CDR2 is SVGAGI. The CDR3 extends over 16 amino acids. The CDR3, as DNA: TGTGCCAGCAGTTACTCTGCGAACTCTGGGGCCAACGTCCTGACTTTC. Residues: CASSYSANSGANVLTF.

The table lists this clonotype with many counts. V usage is TRBV2 and J usage is TRBJ1-5; no reliable D call. V dropped 2 bases and J dropped 5 bases, with 10 bases sitting between them. In germline, CDR1 is SNHLY, CDR2 FYNNEI. The CDR3 has 14 residues. The CDR3, as DNA: TGTGCCAGCAGTGAACTAAGGGAGGATCAGCCCCAGCATTTT. Translating gives CASSELREDQPQHF.

The chain combines TRBV10-3 with TRBJ2-5; D ambiguous. The V end lost 0 bases, the J end lost 10 bases, and 15 bases lay between the germline ends. CDR3 length equals 14 residues. Germline CDR1 ENHRY, CDR2 SYGVKD. The CDR3 here is CAISESSASPHQYF. The CDR3 nucleotides read TGTGCCATCAGTGAGTCGTCGGCCTCGCCCCACCAGTACTTC.

There are many counts of this clonotype. CDR3 sequence reads: CASSLREGSSGNTIYF. DNA for the CDR3: TGTGCCAGCAGTTTAAGGGAGGGGAGCTCTGGAAACACCATATATTTT. The gene calls are TRBV28 and TRBJ1-3; possible D gene TRBD1, 5 bases. CDR1 and CDR2 (germline): MDHEN, SYDVKM. CDR3 length equals 16 residues. Trimming stripped 2 bases from V and 0 bases from J, with 11 bases between.

As for this clonotype: It may be a read error: a sequence one base away is much more abundant. The chain recombines TRBV11-1 with TRBJ1-1; TRBD1 matches at 8 bases. The CDR3 has 16 residues. V lost 5 bases to trimming and J lost 1 base; unmatched junction nucleotides: 9. Germline values: CDR1 SGHAT, CDR2 FQDESV (reference sequence). The DNA for the CDR3 is TGTGCCAGCAGCCGTGATAGGGACAGGAGGAACACTGAAGCTTTCTTT. Protein sequence: CASSRDRDRRNTEAFF.

This clonotype was counted at least ten times. A read error may account for a junction end that differs from germline. The CDR3 sequence is CASSPRGGLDTEAFF. Written as DNA, the CDR3 is TGTGCCAGCAGTCCCCGGGGGGGCTTGGACACGGAAGCTTTCTTT. The chain combines TRBV9 with TRBJ1-1; tentative D call: TRBD1 (6 bases). Germline V gene data show CDR1 as SGDLS and CDR2 as YYNGEE. The CDR3 is 15 residues long. The full variable domain, completed using reference TRBV9 and TRBJ1-1, is DSGVTQTPKHLITATGQRVTLRCSPRSGDLSVYWYQQSLDQGLQFLIQYYNGEERAKGNILERFSAQQFPDLHSELNLSSLELGDSALYFCASSPRGGLDTEAFFGQGTRLTVV.

This clonotype was counted ten times or more. J is TRBJ1-1 and V is TRBV6-1, with D hard to call. The V end was cut by 1 base, the J end by 2 bases, with 11 bases between. Germline-derived CDR1 and CDR2 are MNHNS and SASEGT. This CDR3 contains 15 residues. CDR3: CASSEGNSKNTEAFF. The CDR3 DNA reads as TGTGCCAGCAGTGAAGGAAACAGTAAAAACACTGAAGCTTTCTTT.

This clonotype was picked up many times. V and J are TRBV6-1 and TRBJ2-5, with D unclear. V lost 7 bases to trimming and J lost 0 bases, with 9 bases between them. Germline CDR1 reads MNHNS; CDR2 reads SASEGT. This CDR3 spans 13 amino acids. CDR3 in amino acids: CASNEAYQETQYF. The CDR3 DNA sequence: TGTGCCAGCAATGAGGCGTACCAAGAGACCCAGTACTTC.

This clonotype was recorded a few times. The chain recombines TRBV9 with TRBJ1-5; 7 nucleotides line up with TRBD1. Trimming removed 3 bases from V and 5 bases from J; junction bases left unmatched: 8. Germline lookup yields CDR1 SGDLS and CDR2 YYNGEE. The CDR3 has 15 amino acids. The CDR3 nucleotides are TGTGCCAGCAGCGGAGGGGGCGGGGGCTATCAGCCCCAGCATTTT. This codes for CASSGGGGGYQPQHF.

The chain joins TRBV12-5 to TRBJ1-6, with 7 bases aligning to TRBD1. The CDR3 is made up of 16 amino acids. V was clipped by 5 bases and J by 7 bases; unmatched bases: 11. Germline CDR1 reads LGHNT; CDR2 reads FRNRAP. CDR3 sequence (DNA): TGTGCTAGTGGTGCCAGAGGACAGGAGGGAAATTCACCCCTCCACTTT. This gives the protein CASGARGQEGNSPLHF.

V gene TRBV6-1 combines with J gene TRBJ1-1; D is ambiguous. Trimming cost V 2 bases and J 0 bases, with 10 bases left between them. The CDR3 contains 15 residues. Germline V CDR1 and CDR2: MNHNS, SASEGT. CDR3 region: CASSELQILNTEAFF. CDR3 nucleotides: TGTGCCAGCAGTGAATTACAGATACTGAACACTGAAGCTTTCTTT.

This clonotype was detected many times. The chain couples TRBV6-5 to TRBJ1-6, with D possibly TRBD1 on 5 matching bases. Germline loops: CDR1 MNHEY, CDR2 SVGAGI. The V end was cut by 0 bases, the J end by 9 bases, with 18 bases between. The CDR3 sequence is 17 residues long. The CDR3 nucleotides are TGTGCCAGCAGTTACTCTTTCATTTCCGGGGGAATTTCACCCCTCCACTTT. Its translation is CASSYSFISGGISPLHF.

This clonotype was seen repeatedly, ten times or more. The chain is built from TRBV6-1 and TRBJ1-1; D gene uncertain. Germline V gene sequence: CDR1 MNHNS, CDR2 SASEGT. Trimming cost V 5 bases and J 0 bases, with 7 bases left between them. This CDR3 has 13 amino acids. This CDR3 is CASSKKMNTEAFF. CDR3 nucleotides: TGTGCCAGCAGTAAAAAGATGAACACTGAAGCTTTCTTT.

The DNA of the CDR3 is TGCAGTGCTTTTAACAGGGAACACGGGCAAGAGACCCAGTACTTC. Its translation: CSAFNREHGQETQYF. The chain has TRBV20-1 and TRBJ2-5; weak D call: TRBD1 (6 bases). Trimming took 5 bases from V and 2 from J, leaving 18 bases between them. This CDR3 is 15 amino acids long. Germline V gene sequence: CDR1 DFQATT, CDR2 SNEGSKA (reference sequence).

There are many counts of this clonotype. For the CDR3, the DNA is TGCAGTGCTCACAGGGGAGGATATGGCTACACCTTC. This translates into CSAHRGGYGYTF. The chain recombines TRBV20-1 with TRBJ1-2, with TRBD1 matching over 7 bases. V trimming: 5 bases; J trimming: 5 bases; junction bases outside the gene matches: 5. Germline assignment: CDR1 DFQATT and CDR2 SNEGSKA (reference sequence). CDR3 size: 12 residues.

This clonotype was seen repeatedly, ten times or more. The V gene is TRBV20-1, the J gene TRBJ2-5; D is perhaps TRBD1 (6 bases). CDR3 size: 14 residues. In germline, CDR1 is DFQATT, CDR2 SNEGSKA (reference sequence). V dropped 0 bases and J dropped 2 bases, with 10 bases sitting between them. The CDR3 here is CSARDTGIQETQYF. CDR3 bases: TGCAGTGCTAGAGACACAGGGATACAAGAGACCCAGTACTTC.

This clonotype was seen repeatedly, ten times or more. V and J are TRBV20-1 and TRBJ1-2, with D uncertain. V lost 0 bases to trimming and J lost 6 bases, with 8 bases between them. Germline loops: CDR1 DFQATT, CDR2 SNEGSKA (reference sequence). This CDR3 is built from 12 residues. CDR3 amino acids: CSARDGKDGYTF. CDR3 sequence (DNA): TGCAGTGCTAGAGATGGGAAAGATGGCTACACCTTC.

The V gene is TRBV6-1, the J gene TRBJ2-7, with 8 bases matching TRBD1. J gave up 2 bases and V 7 bases, and 7 bases lay outside the gene matches. This CDR3 spans 14 amino acids. CDR1 is MNHNS and CDR2 is SASEGT in the germline V gene. DNA of the CDR3: TGTGCCAGCACCTTCGGGACAGGACCCTACGAGCAGTACTTC. Its translation: CASTFGTGPYEQYF.

This clonotype came up many times. The chain couples TRBV6-1 to TRBJ2-5; 11 positions agree with TRBD1. The CDR3 totals 19 residues. Germline V CDR1 and CDR2: MNHNS, SASEGT. Losses at the gene ends were 1 base for V and 5 bases for J; bases not matched to a gene: 15. The CDR3 is CASSEVRSGTGGSWETQYF. CDR3 nucleotides: TGTGCCAGCAGTGAAGTTCGGAGTGGGACAGGGGGTTCGTGGGAGACCCAGTACTTC.